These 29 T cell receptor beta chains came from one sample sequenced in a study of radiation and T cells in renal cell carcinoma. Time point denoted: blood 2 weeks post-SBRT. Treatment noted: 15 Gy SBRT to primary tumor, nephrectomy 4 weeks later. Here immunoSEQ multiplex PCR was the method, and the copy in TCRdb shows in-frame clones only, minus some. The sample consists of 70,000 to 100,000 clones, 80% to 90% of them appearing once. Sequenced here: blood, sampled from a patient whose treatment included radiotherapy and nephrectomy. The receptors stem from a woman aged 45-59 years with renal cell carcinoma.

This chain's CDR3 is CASGGVGEQYF. CDR3 in DNA: TGCGCCAGTGGGGGGGTCGGGGAGCAGTACTTC. The chain uses TRBV10-2 and TRBJ2-7; 7 positions match TRBD2. The CDR3 totals 11 residues. The V gene's germline CDR1 is WSHSY and CDR2 SAAADI. J gave up 7 bases and V 9 bases, and 6 bases lay outside the gene matches.

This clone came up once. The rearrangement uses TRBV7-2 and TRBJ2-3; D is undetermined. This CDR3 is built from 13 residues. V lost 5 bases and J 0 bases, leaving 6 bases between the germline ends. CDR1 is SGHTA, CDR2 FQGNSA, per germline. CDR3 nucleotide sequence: TGTGCCAGCAGCATTTACAGCACAGATACGCAGTATTTT. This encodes CASSIYSTDTQYF.

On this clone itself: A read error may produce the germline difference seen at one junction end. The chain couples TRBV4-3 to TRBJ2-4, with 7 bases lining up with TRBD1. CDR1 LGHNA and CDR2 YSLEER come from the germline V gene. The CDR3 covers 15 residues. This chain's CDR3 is CASSPSGTAQNIQYF. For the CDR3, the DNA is TGCGCCAGCAGCCCATCCGGGACAGCCCAAAACATTCAGTACTTC.

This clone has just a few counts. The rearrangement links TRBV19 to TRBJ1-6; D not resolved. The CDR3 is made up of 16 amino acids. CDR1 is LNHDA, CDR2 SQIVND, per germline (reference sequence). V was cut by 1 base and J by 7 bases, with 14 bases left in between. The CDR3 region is CASSIGGPRENSPLHF. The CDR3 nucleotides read TGTGCCAGTAGTATAGGTGGGCCACGAGAGAATTCACCCCTCCACTTT.

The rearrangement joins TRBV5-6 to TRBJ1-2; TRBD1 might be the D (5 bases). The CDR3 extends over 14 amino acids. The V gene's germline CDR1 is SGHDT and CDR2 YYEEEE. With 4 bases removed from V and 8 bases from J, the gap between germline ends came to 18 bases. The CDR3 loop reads CASSPRRATIGYTF. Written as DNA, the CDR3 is TGTGCCAGCAGCCCCCGCAGGGCCACCATAGGCTACACCTTC.

CDR3 DNA sequence: TGTGCCAGCAGTTTATACAGGGACGGGGTGGACATTCAGTACTTC. The encoded protein is CASSLYRDGVDIQYF. This sequence joins TRBV27 and TRBJ2-4; D possibly corresponds to TRBD1 (6 bases). The CDR3 is 15 residues long. V was shortened by 1 base and J by 8 bases, with 15 bases between the two germline ends. Germline values: CDR1 MNHEY, CDR2 SMNVEV (reference sequence).

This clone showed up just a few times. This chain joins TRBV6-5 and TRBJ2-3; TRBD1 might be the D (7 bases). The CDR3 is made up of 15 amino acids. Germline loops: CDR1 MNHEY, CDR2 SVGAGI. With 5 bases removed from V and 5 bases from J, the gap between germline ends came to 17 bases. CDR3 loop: CASSGRTGGLDTQYF. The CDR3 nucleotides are TGTGCCAGCAGTGGCCGGACAGGAGGGTTAGATACGCAGTATTTT.

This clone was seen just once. CDR3 sequence reads: CASTSLGEGQGAGYGYTF. The CDR3 coding sequence is TGTGCCAGCACCAGTTTAGGGGAGGGACAGGGGGCTGGCTATGGCTACACCTTC. V usage is TRBV28 and J usage is TRBJ1-2; TRBD1 agrees at 12 bases. With V trimmed by 7 bases and J by 4 bases, 16 bases remained unmatched. This CDR3 region has 18 residues. Germline V gives CDR1 MDHEN, CDR2 SYDVKM.

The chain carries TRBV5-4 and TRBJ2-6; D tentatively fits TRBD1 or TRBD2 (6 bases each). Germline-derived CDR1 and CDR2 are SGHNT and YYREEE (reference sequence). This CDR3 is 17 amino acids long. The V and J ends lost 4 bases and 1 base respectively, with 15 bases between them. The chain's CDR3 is CASSAPWGASGANVLTF. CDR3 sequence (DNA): TGTGCCAGCAGCGCCCCCTGGGGGGCATCTGGGGCCAACGTCCTGACTTTC.

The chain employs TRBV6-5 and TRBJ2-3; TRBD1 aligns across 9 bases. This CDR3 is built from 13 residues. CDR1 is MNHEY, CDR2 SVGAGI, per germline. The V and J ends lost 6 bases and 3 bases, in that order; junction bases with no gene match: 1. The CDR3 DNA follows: TGTGCCAGCAGGGGACAGGGAACAGATACGCAGTATTTT. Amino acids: CASRGQGTDTQYF.

CDR3 DNA sequence: TGCAGCGTGGCTAAGGGGAGCGGGGGGGCGGATACGCAGTATTTT. Translation: CSVAKGSGGADTQYF. The chain couples TRBV29-1 to TRBJ2-3, with 10 bases aligning to TRBD2. The CDR3 spans 15 residues. Germline V gene lookup returns CDR1 SQVTM and CDR2 ANQGSEA. The junction had 12 bases not matched to a gene; V was cut back by 6 bases and J by 6 bases.

The DNA for the CDR3 is TGTGCCAGCAGTGAATACGACACTGGGGTCCAAGAGACCCAGTACTTC. This sequence encodes CASSEYDTGVQETQYF. The J gene is TRBJ2-5, the V gene TRBV25-1; D gene ambiguous. Trimming pared 0 bases from V and 1 base from J, leaving 12 bases between. The CDR3 is 16 amino acids. Germline-derived CDR1 and CDR2 are MGHDK and SYGVNS.

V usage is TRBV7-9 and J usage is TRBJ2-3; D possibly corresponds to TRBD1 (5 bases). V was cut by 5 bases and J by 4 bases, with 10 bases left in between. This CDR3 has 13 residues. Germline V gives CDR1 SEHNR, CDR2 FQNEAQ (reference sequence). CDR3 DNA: TGTGCCAGCAGCATTGACAGTTCAGATACGCAGTATTTT. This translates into CASSIDSSDTQYF.

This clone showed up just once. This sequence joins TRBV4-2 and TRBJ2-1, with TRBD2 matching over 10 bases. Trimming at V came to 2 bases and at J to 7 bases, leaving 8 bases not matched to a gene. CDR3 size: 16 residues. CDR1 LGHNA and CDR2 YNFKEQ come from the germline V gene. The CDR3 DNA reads TGTGCCAGCAGCCAACTCCCTAGCGGGAGTGGAAATGAGCAGTTCTTC. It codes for CASSQLPSGSGNEQFF.

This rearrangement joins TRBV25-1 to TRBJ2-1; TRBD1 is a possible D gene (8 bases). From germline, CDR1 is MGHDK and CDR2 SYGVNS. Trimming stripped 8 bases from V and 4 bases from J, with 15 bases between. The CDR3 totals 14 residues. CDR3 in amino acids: CASQQGGDYNEQFF. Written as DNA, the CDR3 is TGTGCCAGCCAACAGGGGGGGGATTACAATGAGCAGTTCTTC. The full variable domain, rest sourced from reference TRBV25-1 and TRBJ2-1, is EADIYQTPRYLVIGTGKKITLECSQTMGHDKMYWYQQDPGMELHLIHYSYGVNSTEKGDLSSESTVSRIRTEHFPLTLESARPSHTSQYLCASQQGGDYNEQFFGPGTRLTVL.

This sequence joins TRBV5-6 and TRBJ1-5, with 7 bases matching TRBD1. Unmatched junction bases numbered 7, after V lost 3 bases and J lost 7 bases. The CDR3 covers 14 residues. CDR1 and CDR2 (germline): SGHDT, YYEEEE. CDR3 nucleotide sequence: TGTGCCAGCAGCTCTGGAGGGGGCGGACAGCCCCAGCATTTT. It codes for CASSSGGGGQPQHF.

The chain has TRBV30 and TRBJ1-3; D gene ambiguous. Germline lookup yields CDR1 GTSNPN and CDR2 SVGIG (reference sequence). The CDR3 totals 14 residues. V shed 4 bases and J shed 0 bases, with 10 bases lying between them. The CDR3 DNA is TGTGCCTGGACAATTCTGTCCTCTGGAAACACCATATATTTT. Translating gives CAWTILSSGNTIYF.

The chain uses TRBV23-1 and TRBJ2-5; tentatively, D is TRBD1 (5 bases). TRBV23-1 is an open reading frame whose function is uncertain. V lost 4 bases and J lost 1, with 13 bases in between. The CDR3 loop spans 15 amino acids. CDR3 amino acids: CASSPEDTPQETQYF. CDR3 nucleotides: TGCGCCAGCAGTCCTGAGGACACCCCCCAAGAGACCCAGTACTTC.

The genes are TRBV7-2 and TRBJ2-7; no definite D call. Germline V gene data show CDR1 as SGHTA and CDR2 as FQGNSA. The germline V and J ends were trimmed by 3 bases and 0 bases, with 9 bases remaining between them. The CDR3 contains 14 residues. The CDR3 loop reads CASSLVGSSYEQYF. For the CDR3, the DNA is TGTGCCAGCAGCTTGGTGGGCTCCTCCTACGAGCAGTACTTC.

CDR3 protein: CASSGGHQERNVLTF. The CDR3 DNA sequence: TGTGCCAGCAGCGGGGGACACCAGGAGAGAAACGTCCTGACTTTC. The chain employs TRBV9 and TRBJ2-6, with D perhaps TRBD1 (6 bases). Germline lookup yields CDR1 SGDLS and CDR2 YYNGEE. The V end lost 3 bases, the J end lost 10 bases, and 17 bases lay between the germline ends. The CDR3 contains 15 residues.

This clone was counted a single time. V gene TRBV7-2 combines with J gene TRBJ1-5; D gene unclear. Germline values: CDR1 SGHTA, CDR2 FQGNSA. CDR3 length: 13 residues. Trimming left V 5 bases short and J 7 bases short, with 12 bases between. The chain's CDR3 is CASSPSFGQPQHF. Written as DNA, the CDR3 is TGTGCCAGCAGCCCCTCCTTTGGGCAGCCCCAGCATTTT.

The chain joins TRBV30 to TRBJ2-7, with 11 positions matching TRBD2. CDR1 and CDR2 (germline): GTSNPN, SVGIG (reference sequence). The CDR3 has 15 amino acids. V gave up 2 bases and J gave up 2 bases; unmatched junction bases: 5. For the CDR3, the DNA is TGTGCCTGGAGTAAAGGGACTAGCGGAACCTACGAGCAGTACTTC. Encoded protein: CAWSKGTSGTYEQYF.

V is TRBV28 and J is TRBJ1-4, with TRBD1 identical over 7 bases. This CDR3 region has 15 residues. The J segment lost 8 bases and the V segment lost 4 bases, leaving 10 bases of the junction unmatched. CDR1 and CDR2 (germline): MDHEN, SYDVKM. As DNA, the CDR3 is TGTGCCAGCAGTTCGCACCGGGACAGCGGAGAAAAACTGTTTTTT. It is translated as CASSSHRDSGEKLFF.

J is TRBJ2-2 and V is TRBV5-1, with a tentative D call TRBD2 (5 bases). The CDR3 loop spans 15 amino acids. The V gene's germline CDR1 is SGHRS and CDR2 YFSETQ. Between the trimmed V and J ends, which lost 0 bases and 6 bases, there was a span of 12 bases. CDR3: CASSLAGSGAGELFF. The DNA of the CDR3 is TGCGCCAGCAGCTTGGCCGGGTCCGGGGCCGGGGAGCTGTTTTTT.

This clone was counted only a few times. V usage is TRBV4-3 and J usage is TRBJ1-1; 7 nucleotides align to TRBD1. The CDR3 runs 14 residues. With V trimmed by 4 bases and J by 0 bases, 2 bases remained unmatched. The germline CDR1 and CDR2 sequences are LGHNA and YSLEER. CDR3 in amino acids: CASSPTGLNTEAFF. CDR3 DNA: TGCGCCAGCAGCCCGACAGGGCTGAACACTGAAGCTTTCTTT.

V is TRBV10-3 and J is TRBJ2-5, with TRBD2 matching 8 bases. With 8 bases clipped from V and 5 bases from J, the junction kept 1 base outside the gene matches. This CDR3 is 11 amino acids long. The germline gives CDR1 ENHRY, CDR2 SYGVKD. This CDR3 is CAIGTRETQYF. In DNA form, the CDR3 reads TGTGCCATCGGGACTAGGGAGACCCAGTACTTC.

The CDR3 region is CASSLSRGRVEVEKLFF. The DNA for the CDR3 is TGTGCCAGCAGCTTGTCCCGGGGTAGGGTCGAGGTTGAAAAACTGTTTTTT. The chain links TRBV5-8 to TRBJ1-4; no reliable D call. Germline CDR1 is SGHTS and CDR2 is YDEGEE. This CDR3 has 17 residues. The ends were cut back, 1 base at V and 7 bases at J, with 20 bases in the middle.

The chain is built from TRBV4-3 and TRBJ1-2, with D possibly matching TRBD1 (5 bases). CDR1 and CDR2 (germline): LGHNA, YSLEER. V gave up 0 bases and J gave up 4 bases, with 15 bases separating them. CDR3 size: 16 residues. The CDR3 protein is CASSQDPVWGIYGYTF. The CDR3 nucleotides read TGCGCCAGCAGCCAAGATCCGGTGTGGGGCATCTATGGCTACACCTTC.

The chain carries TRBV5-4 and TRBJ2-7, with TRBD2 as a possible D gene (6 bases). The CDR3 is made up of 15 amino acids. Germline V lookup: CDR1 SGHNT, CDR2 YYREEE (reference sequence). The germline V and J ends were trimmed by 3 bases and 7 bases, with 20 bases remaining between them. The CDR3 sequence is CASSSPRGPDGEQYF. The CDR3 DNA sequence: TGTGCCAGCAGCTCCCCGCGGGGCCCAGATGGGGAGCAGTACTTC.